The clone carrying this T cell receptor beta chain has ten or more counts. Its specificity is unknown. The sample comes from a study of T cells in Graves' hyperthyroidism and ophthalmopathy. Study results and caveats: Most expanded thyroid clonotypes above 0.001 also appeared in blood. Using 13 V-J features, a model discriminated ophthalmopathy from stable hyperthyroidism.

The investigators amplified TCR beta CDR3 regions from RNA transcripts. During a first-round RT-PCR of the TCR CDR3, the HTBI primer set was used. Each CDR3 protein is one row after TCRdb ran MiXCR on the multiplex PCR reads. Of about 420,000 distinct CDR3 sequences in the sample, about 13% were seen once. Fresh peripheral blood, roughly 10 ml, was the source of the PBMCs. V lost 5 bases and J lost 6, with 19 bases in between. The CDR3 covers 15 residues. Sequenced: blood. The receptor's source is a woman aged 18-29 years with Graves' hyperthyroidism. The genes are TRBV12-3 or TRBV12-4 and TRBJ1-1; D possibly corresponds to TRBD1 (6 bases). CDR3 protein: CASSPGEGGTAEAFF. The CDR3, as DNA: TGTGCCAGCAGTCCCGGGGAGGGGGGTACGGCTGAAGCTTTCTTT.